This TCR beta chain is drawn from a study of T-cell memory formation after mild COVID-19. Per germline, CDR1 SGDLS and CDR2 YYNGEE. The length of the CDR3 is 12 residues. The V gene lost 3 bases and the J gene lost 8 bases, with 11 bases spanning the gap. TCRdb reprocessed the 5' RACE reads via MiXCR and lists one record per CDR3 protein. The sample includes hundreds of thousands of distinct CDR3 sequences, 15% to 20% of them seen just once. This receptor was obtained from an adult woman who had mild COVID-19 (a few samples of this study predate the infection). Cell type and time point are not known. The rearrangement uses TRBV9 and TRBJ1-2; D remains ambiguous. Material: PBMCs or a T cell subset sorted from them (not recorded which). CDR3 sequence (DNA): TGTGCCAGCAGCGCGAACGAGGGAGGCTACACCTTC. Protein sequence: CASSANEGGYTF. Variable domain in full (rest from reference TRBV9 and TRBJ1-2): DSGVTQTPKHLITATGQRVTLRCSPRSGDLSVYWYQQSLDQGLQFLIQYYNGEERAKGNILERFSAQQFPDLHSELNLSSLELGDSALYFCASSANEGGYTFGSGTRLTVV.